The 28 T cell receptor beta chains reported below all come from one sample, sequenced in a study of blood T cell repertoires in COVID-19. The assay was immunoSEQ multiplex PCR, and TCRdb's table has in-frame clones only and misses some. The top ten clones hold over 1% of a sample with roughly 320,000 clones, around 86% of them seen once. Source material: peripheral blood. Receptors originate from a man between 65 and 85 years old with acute or convalescent COVID-19.

This chain links TRBV6-2 or TRBV6-3 with TRBJ1-1; 8 positions match TRBD1. This CDR3 has 16 amino acids. Trimming took 5 bases from V and 2 from J; bases not matched to a gene: 10. Germline V gives CDR1 MNHEY, CDR2 SVGEGT. CDR3 region: CASSRRTGRENTEAFF. CDR3 bases: TGTGCCAGCAGTCGCCGGACAGGGCGCGAAAACACTGAAGCTTTCTTT.

The J gene is TRBJ2-3, the V gene TRBV4-3, with a tentative D call TRBD2 (5 bases). Germline V CDR1 and CDR2: LGHNA, YSLEER. The CDR3 covers 15 residues. Deletions cut 2 bases from V and 2 bases from J, with 11 bases between. The CDR3 here is CASSQSSRDTDTQYF. CDR3 sequence (DNA): TGCGCCAGCAGCCAAAGTAGCCGGGACACAGATACGCAGTATTTT.

This chain links TRBV11-2 with TRBJ1-3, with D unclear. CDR1 is SGHAT and CDR2 is FQNNGV in the germline V gene. Trimming stripped 5 bases from V and 0 bases from J, with 11 bases between. The CDR3 extends over 15 amino acids. CDR3 bases: TGTGCCAGCAGCAAAAATCAGGCCTCTGGAAACACCATATATTTT. This sequence encodes CASSKNQASGNTIYF.

This clone was observed once. The V and J genes are TRBV4-2 and TRBJ1-2; tentatively, D is TRBD1 (5 bases). Germline-derived CDR1 and CDR2 are LGHNA and YNFKEQ. V lost 0 bases to trimming and J lost 5 bases, with 13 bases between them. The CDR3 contains 15 residues. CDR3 nucleotide sequence: TGTGCCAGCAGCCAAGAGTTAGACAGACCGTATGGCTACACCTTC. This translates into CASSQELDRPYGYTF.

This clone was observed a few times. The chain joins TRBV27 to TRBJ1-2, with D tentatively TRBD1 (5 bases). The V and J ends lost 2 bases and 4 bases respectively, with 14 bases between them. Germline CDR1 MNHEY, CDR2 SMNVEV (reference sequence). The CDR3 spans 15 residues. The CDR3 DNA sequence: TGTGCCAGCAGTTTAGTGGGCAGGGCTGGCTATGGCTACACCTTC. Its translation: CASSLVGRAGYGYTF.

J is TRBJ2-1 and V is TRBV19, with D possibly TRBD2 on 6 matching bases. CDR1 LNHDA and CDR2 SQIVND come from the germline V gene (reference sequence). The CDR3 covers 12 residues. With 8 bases removed from V and 6 bases from J, the gap between germline ends came to 11 bases. The CDR3 is CASRLEGNEQFF. DNA for the CDR3: TGTGCCAGTCGACTAGAAGGCAATGAGCAGTTCTTC.

This chain connects TRBV10-3 to TRBJ1-1; a weak D match, TRBD1 (5 bases). Germline CDR1 is ENHRY and CDR2 is SYGVKD. V lost 4 bases and J lost 0, with 12 bases in between. This CDR3 is 15 amino acids long. CDR3 coding DNA: TGTGCCATCAGTGCGAGTACAGGCATGAACACTGAAGCTTTCTTT. Protein product: CAISASTGMNTEAFF.

The gene calls are TRBV15 and TRBJ1-4; D is unclear. The CDR3 length is 12 residues. The V gene lost 3 bases and the J gene lost 14 bases, with 13 bases spanning the gap. Germline V gene lookup returns CDR1 LNHNV and CDR2 YYDKDF (reference sequence). The CDR3 is CATSSIRNGLFF. CDR3 DNA: TGTGCCACCAGCAGTATCAGGAATGGTCTGTTTTTT.

The chain has TRBV18 and TRBJ2-1; TRBD2 aligns across 10 bases. CDR1 and CDR2 (germline): KGHSH, LQKENI. The CDR3 totals 17 residues. V lost 4 bases and J lost 3; bases outside the gene matches: 9. CDR3 sequence (DNA): TGTGCCAGCTCACTATTCCTAGCGGGGGAATTCTACAATGAGCAGTTCTTC. Protein sequence: CASSLFLAGEFYNEQFF.

The V call is TRBV6-6, the J call TRBJ2-7, with 8 bases identical to TRBD2. Trimming at V came to 6 bases and at J to 0 bases, leaving 7 bases not matched to a gene. The CDR3 loop spans 15 amino acids. Per the germline V gene, CDR1 is MNHNY and CDR2 is SVGAGI (reference sequence). CDR3: CASSSGLGNSYEQYF. CDR3 in DNA: TGTGCCAGCAGCTCGGGACTAGGGAACTCCTACGAGCAGTACTTC.

This clone was counted once. V and J are TRBV9 and TRBJ2-3, with D possibly being TRBD1 (5 bases). With 4 bases removed from V and 2 bases from J, the gap between germline ends came to 8 bases. CDR1 is SGDLS and CDR2 is YYNGEE in the germline V gene. The CDR3 extends over 13 amino acids. In DNA form, the CDR3 reads TGTGCCAGCAGCACAGGAGCCACAGATACGCAGTATTTT. The encoded protein is CASSTGATDTQYF.

This clone was found a few times. The chain combines TRBV11-3 with TRBJ2-7; D is undetermined. Germline CDR1 is SGHNT and CDR2 is YENEEA. There are 16 residues in the CDR3. The V and J ends lost 5 bases and 0 bases respectively, with 17 bases between them. The CDR3 sequence: CASSRQRSFTSYEQYF. In DNA form, the CDR3 reads TGTGCCAGCAGCCGTCAGAGGTCCTTTACCTCCTACGAGCAGTACTTC.

The chain couples TRBV5-4 to TRBJ2-5, with D tentatively TRBD2 (7 bases). Germline V CDR1 and CDR2: SGHNT, YYREEE (reference sequence). Trimming removed 4 bases from V and 0 bases from J, with 13 bases in between. The CDR3 is made up of 15 amino acids. CDR3 residues: CASSRRGGDQETQYF. The CDR3, as DNA: TGTGCCAGCAGCCGAAGGGGGGGGGACCAAGAGACCCAGTACTTC.

The V call is TRBV7-6, the J call TRBJ2-2; D remains unclear. Trimming took 4 bases from V and 4 from J, leaving 13 bases between them. This CDR3 contains 15 residues. The germline CDR1 and CDR2 sequences are SGHVS and FNYEAQ. The CDR3 DNA reads as TGTGCCAGCAGCTCCCGGTACTACTCCACCGGGGAGCTGTTTTTT. Translation gives CASSSRYYSTGELFF.

This sequence joins TRBV5-1 and TRBJ2-6; D not resolved. The germline V gene encodes CDR1 SGHRS and CDR2 YFSETQ. The length of the CDR3 is 15 residues. Trimming took 0 bases from V and 1 from J, leaving 5 bases between them. The CDR3 protein is CASSLELSGANVLTF. The CDR3 DNA is TGCGCCAGCAGCTTGGAACTTTCTGGGGCCAACGTCCTGACTTTC.

This rearrangement joins TRBV11-2 to TRBJ1-3; D gene ambiguous. The CDR3 spans 14 residues. Trimming took off 1 base at V and 4 bases at J, with 8 bases between the two ends. Looked up from germline, CDR1 is SGHAT and CDR2 is FQNNGV. The CDR3 bases are TGTGCCAGCAGCTTAGTGGGCGTGGGAAACACCATATATTTT. Translation: CASSLVGVGNTIYF.

CDR3 protein: CATSDGTGLGNQPQHF. The DNA of the CDR3 is TGTGCCACCAGTGATGGGACAGGTTTGGGCAATCAGCCCCAGCATTTT. V gene TRBV24-1 combines with J gene TRBJ1-5; 8 nucleotides line up with TRBD1. Looked up from germline, CDR1 is KGHDR and CDR2 is SFDVKD. The CDR3 runs to 16 residues. V shed 3 bases and J 2 bases; nucleotides not matched to a gene: 5.

The genes are TRBV7-9 and TRBJ1-5; D is unresolved. This CDR3 has 15 amino acids. Germline V gene lookup returns CDR1 SEHNR and CDR2 FQNEAQ (reference sequence). Between the trimmed V and J ends, which lost 0 bases and 5 bases, there was a span of 11 bases. In nucleotides, the CDR3 is TGTGCCAGCAGCTTAGCCGGCACCCGGGATCAGCCCCAGCATTTT. This encodes CASSLAGTRDQPQHF.

This clone appeared once. V is TRBV14 and J is TRBJ2-5; tentative D call: TRBD2 (5 bases). Per germline, CDR1 SGHDN and CDR2 FVKESK. V dropped 2 bases and J dropped 7 bases, with 14 bases sitting between them. The CDR3 has 14 amino acids. The CDR3 DNA reads TGTGCCAGCAGCCAAACTAGTACTGTGGGGACCCAGTACTTC. It codes for CASSQTSTVGTQYF.

This clone is a singleton in its sample. V and J are TRBV5-1 and TRBJ2-1; 11 bases are a match to TRBD2. Trimming removed 5 bases from V and 4 bases from J; junction bases left unmatched: 5. This CDR3 comprises 15 residues. Germline-derived CDR1 and CDR2 are SGHRS and YFSETQ. The DNA for the CDR3 is TGCGCCAGCAGTCCCGGGACTAGCGGATACAATGAGCAGTTCTTC. This codes for CASSPGTSGYNEQFF.

The genes are TRBV7-3 and TRBJ1-3, with 9 bases aligning to TRBD1. The CDR3 covers 18 residues. The V gene's germline CDR1 is SGHTA and CDR2 FQGTGA. V lost 1 base to trimming and J lost 0 bases; unmatched junction nucleotides: 7. The CDR3, as DNA: TGTGCCAGCAGCTTAAGTCGTCCGGGACAGGGCTCTGGAAACACCATATATTTT. Its protein is CASSLSRPGQGSGNTIYF.

The chain has TRBV6-1 and TRBJ2-3; 8 nucleotides agree with TRBD1. Germline V gene lookup returns CDR1 MNHNS and CDR2 SASEGT. CDR3 length: 16 amino acids. Unmatched junction bases numbered 8, after V lost 4 bases and J lost 2 bases. In DNA form, the CDR3 reads TGTGCCAGCAGTGCCCTCCAGGGGGCAAACACAGATACGCAGTATTTT. Its protein product is CASSALQGANTDTQYF.

This clone has just one count. The chain employs TRBV19 and TRBJ2-1, with TRBD2 identical over 10 bases. V dropped 3 bases and J dropped 7; count of bases not matched to a gene: 21. The CDR3 extends over 20 amino acids. CDR1 and CDR2 from the germline V gene are LNHDA and SQIVND (reference sequence). The CDR3 sequence: CASSMRAQGWGTSARNEQFF. The CDR3 DNA reads as TGTGCCAGTAGTATGAGGGCCCAGGGATGGGGGACTAGCGCGAGGAATGAGCAGTTCTTC.

This clone came up once. This sequence joins TRBV18 and TRBJ1-6; no clear D gene. CDR3 size: 16 residues. The germline V and J ends were trimmed by 1 base and 6 bases, with 13 bases remaining between them. Per germline, CDR1 KGHSH and CDR2 LQKENI. The CDR3 nucleotides are TGTGCCAGCTCACCACGGGCAGTCGGATCTAATTCACCCCTCCACTTT. Translating it yields CASSPRAVGSNSPLHF.

This chain uses TRBV9 with TRBJ1-4; D not resolved. Germline CDR1 and CDR2: SGDLS and YYNGEE. The CDR3 length is 15 residues. V was clipped by 4 bases and J by 8 bases, with 18 bases between them. CDR3 bases: TGTGCCAGCAGCACGAGAGGGAGGCCGGGCGAAAAACTGTTTTTT. It is translated as CASSTRGRPGEKLFF.

The V and J genes are TRBV19 and TRBJ1-5; 7 bases match TRBD1. V lost 2 bases, J lost 0 bases, and 13 bases stayed unmatched. Germline CDR1 reads LNHDA; CDR2 reads SQIVND (reference sequence). This CDR3 has 19 amino acids. The CDR3 protein is CASSIIGSTGSLSNQPQHF. DNA for the CDR3: TGTGCCAGTAGTATAATTGGATCGACAGGGTCCCTTAGCAATCAGCCCCAGCATTTT.

This clone was detected only a few times. This sequence joins TRBV19 and TRBJ2-7; no firm D call. Germline V lookup: CDR1 LNHDA, CDR2 SQIVND (reference sequence). The CDR3 sequence is 15 residues long. Trimming took off 6 bases at V and 0 bases at J, with 15 bases between the two ends. For the CDR3, the DNA is TGTGCCAGTAGCCCGGAGTGGCCGGGCTCCTACGAGCAGTACTTC. The encoded protein is CASSPEWPGSYEQYF.

The chain couples TRBV5-1 to TRBJ1-5, with 8 bases that match TRBD1. Germline assignment: CDR1 SGHRS and CDR2 YFSETQ. Trimming took 6 bases from V and 7 from J; bases not matched to a gene: 9. The CDR3 has 14 residues. Written as DNA, the CDR3 is TGCGCCAGCACCCCCACAGGGGGAGGGCAGCCCCAGCATTTT. Translating it yields CASTPTGGGQPQHF.